This TCR beta chain was identified in a study of blood T cell repertoires in COVID-19 (TCRdb year 2020). Context from the whole study: Samples covering the acute and convalescent phases of COVID-19 were provided by collaborators in the United States, Italy and Spain. Where available, HLA class I and class II types were taken from metadata supplied by the sample provider and were not determined by assay-based typing. The samples were drawn from two sources: the first 160 participants of the ongoing ImmuneRACE study, and fewer than 1,500 subjects contributed by 6 global collaborators. Subjects who had been exposed to COVID-19, were actively infected with it, or had recovered from it provided the deeply sampled blood TCRbeta repertoires that made up the dataset. Nearly every sample came with metadata listing a de-identified subject ID, COVID-19 status, age in years and sex. The repertoires were released in a freely available public database intended as a resource for research on the immune response to SARS-CoV-2. The prospective study material was composed of cDNA or gDNA derived from T cells, B-cell-depleted T cells, or PBMCs. The paper as a whole reports these results and caveats: The quantity of clinical and demographic metadata differed by source and by participant and was supplied without curation.

The CDR3 goes from the cysteine to the phenylalanine over 16 residues. Just CDR3 DNA is preserved here, 48 bases in frame from base 1. V is reduced by 4 bases and J by 2 bases, leaving a spacing of 18 bases between them. The germline V gene encodes CDR1 SEHNR and CDR2 FQNEAQ (reference sequence). This clone appeared once. What this receptor recognizes is not known. Base qualities were left out, and no much larger clone turns up one base away. Collaborating institutions collected whole blood in K2EDTA tubes following their own protocols. Collaborator samples were shipped for TCRbeta analysis as frozen whole blood, isolated PBMCs, or DNA extracted from either sample type. TCRbeta CDR3 regions were amplified from genomic DNA by means of the immunoSEQ Assay, a bias-controlled multiplex PCR. Per the original workflow: Nucleated cell counts per sample were estimated from amplification of reference gene primers within the assay. Sequence reads were collapsed and filtered to measure the absolute abundance of every unique TCRbeta CDR3 rearrangement. Productive Simpson clonality was computed per sample as the square root of Simpson's diversity index over productive rearrangements. TCRdb stores this immuneACCESS table with in-frame sequences only. Part of the clones is absent; in the studies checked, under half of the shortfall reflects unresolved V genes, and no reason is known for the rest. Clone size and V and J calls were adopted from that table, with D and trimming inferred from the DNA. In all, the sample holds more than 95,000 clones, and roughly 79% of those were seen once. The top ten clonotypes cover approximately 9% of the sample.

This chain is built from TRBV7-9 and TRBJ2-7, with TRBD2 tentatively as D gene (6 bases match). Sequencing input: peripheral blood. The TCR originated in an older woman with acute or convalescent COVID-19. The DNA sequence is given as TGTGCCAGCAGCTCCACCACTAGCCATCTCCCCTACGAGCAGTACTTC. This translates into CASSSTTSHLPYEQYF.